The rows below give T cell receptor beta chains drawn from one sample of a study of T cells in Graves' hyperthyroidism and ophthalmopathy. TCRdb passed the multiplex PCR reads through MiXCR, listing each CDR3 protein once. The profile shows 660,000 or so distinct CDR3 sequences, over 40% of them singletons. Input material: peripheral blood or thyroid tissue (not recorded which). The receptor set was obtained from an adult man with Graves' disease, either hyperthyroidism or ophthalmopathy (not recorded which). CDR3s include the opening cysteine and the closing phenylalanine or tryptophan. The D gene is left open where the match is weak. Part of the rows lack a size; the others show once, few, many or a class for expanded clones.

V	D	size	J	CDR3	DNA
TRBV7-9	NA	few	TRBJ1-4	CASSLAAGTKELFF	TGTGCCAGCAGCTTAGCGGCCGGGACTAAGGAACTGTTTTTT
TRBV20-1	TRBD1	many	TRBJ2-5	CSAGQGGQETQYF	TGCAGTGCTGGACAGGGGGGGCAAGAGACCCAGTACTTC
TRBV20-1	TRBD1	many	TRBJ1-4	CSALGTGVEKLFF	TGCAGTGCCCTCGGGACAGGGGTCGAAAAACTGTTTTTT
TRBV3-1	NA	NA	TRBJ1-4	CASSASAVATNEKLFF	TGTGCCAGCAGCGCCTCAGCGGTTGCAACTAATGAAAAACTGTTTTTT
TRBV29-1	TRBD1	many	TRBJ2-2	CSAETGTGELFF	TGCAGCGCTGAGACAGGGACCGGGGAGCTGTTTTTT
TRBV7-2	TRBD1	many	TRBJ1-2	CASSQDRQNYGYTF	TGTGCCAGCAGCCAGGACAGGCAGAACTATGGCTACACCTTC
TRBV20-1	NA	NA	TRBJ1-1	CSAIRGRANTEAFF	TGCAGTGCCATCAGGGGCAGAGCGAACACTGAAGCTTTCTTT
TRBV7-3	TRBD1	NA	TRBJ1-1	CASSLTGGDIEAFF	TGTGCCAGCAGCTTGACAGGGGGGGATATTGAAGCTTTCTTT
TRBV7-2	NA	once	TRBJ1-2	CASSLTDLNYGYTF	TGTGCCAGCAGCTTAACAGACCTCAACTATGGCTACACCTTC
TRBV29-1	NA	many	TRBJ1-2	CSVRNPSYGYTF	TGCAGCGTCCGAAACCCTAGCTATGGCTACACCTTC
TRBV4-1	NA	many	TRBJ2-5	CASSQDLGWETQYF	TGCGCCAGCAGCCAAGATCTGGGGTGGGAGACCCAGTACTTC
TRBV12-3/TRBV12-4	NA	many	TRBJ2-7	CASSLFGPYEQYF	TGTGCCAGCAGTTTGTTCGGACCCTACGAGCAGTACTTC
TRBV6-6	NA	NA	TRBJ1-1	CASRSTGGVAFF	TGTGCCAGCAGAAGCACAGGCGGGGTAGCTTTCTTT
TRBV29-1	TRBD2	NA	TRBJ2-1	CSVEGGTSGSYEQFF	TGCAGCGTTGAAGGAGGGACTAGCGGGAGCTATGAGCAGTTCTTC
TRBV2	NA	NA	TRBJ1-2	CASTYPPKGRYYGYTF	TGTGCCAGCACTTACCCTCCTAAGGGCCGGTACTATGGCTACACCTTC
TRBV2	NA	many	TRBJ1-2	CASSDARQAVGYGYTF	TGTGCCAGCAGTGATGCTCGCCAGGCCGTGGGCTATGGCTACACCTTC
TRBV2	TRBD1	NA	TRBJ1-6	CASKPGQGDSPLHF	TGTGCCAGCAAACCGGGACAGGGGGATTCACCCCTCCACTTT
TRBV3-1	NA	NA	TRBJ1-1	CASSQEGYENTEAFF	TGTGCCAGCAGCCAAGAGGGTTATGAGAACACTGAAGCTTTCTTT
TRBV2	NA	NA	TRBJ2-7	CASSPLGLIGQYF	TGTGCCAGCAGCCCCTTAGGGCTGATTGGGCAGTACTTC
TRBV2	NA	few	TRBJ1-1	CASSIPGRSAFF	TGTGCCAGCAGTATCCCAGGGAGGTCAGCTTTCTTT
TRBV28	NA	NA	TRBJ2-5	CASRGDETQYF	TGTGCCAGCAGGGGCGACGAGACCCAGTACTTC
TRBV11-2	TRBD1	NA	TRBJ1-1	CASSLSAQGAEAFF	TGTGCCAGCAGCCTCTCGGCTCAGGGGGCTGAAGCTTTCTTT
TRBV20-1	NA	NA	TRBJ2-5	CSAKGRSLETQYF	TGCAGTGCAAAGGGACGGTCCCTGGAGACCCAGTACTTC
TRBV7-9	NA	many	TRBJ1-1	CASSLGLPEAFF	TGTGCCAGCAGCTTGGGTTTGCCTGAAGCTTTCTTT
TRBV10-3	NA	many	TRBJ1-3	CAIGPSTDTIYF	TGTGCCATCGGACCGTCCACGGACACCATATATTTT
TRBV2	NA	NA	TRBJ1-2	CAIRKDRTYGYTF	TGTGCCATCAGGAAGGACAGAACCTATGGCTACACCTTC
TRBV25-1	NA	NA	TRBJ1-1	CARMNTEAFF	TGTGCCCGCATGAACACTGAAGCTTTCTTT
TRBV9	TRBD1	NA	TRBJ1-4	CASSQDQTGGGKLFF	TGTGCCAGCAGCCAAGATCAGACAGGGGGCGGAAAACTGTTTTTT
TRBV5-1	TRBD1	few	TRBJ1-2	CASSPRTGGSDGYTF	TGCGCCAGCAGCCCCAGGACAGGGGGCTCGGATGGCTACACCTTC
TRBV12-3/TRBV12-4	TRBD1	few	TRBJ2-7	CASRLGQGVYEQYF	TGTGCCAGCAGGCTGGGACAGGGAGTCTACGAGCAGTACTTC
TRBV7-9	TRBD1	NA	TRBJ2-7	CASSVPGQGVGEQYF	TGTGCCAGCAGTGTCCCGGGACAGGGCGTGGGCGAGCAGTACTTC
TRBV7-3	NA	few	TRBJ1-5	CANSPGPRGSQPQHF	TGTGCCAACAGCCCAGGGCCCAGGGGTAGTCAGCCCCAGCATTTT
TRBV29-1	NA	many	TRBJ2-5	CSVEGRRSAQYF	TGCAGCGTTGAAGGTCGGCGGTCGGCCCAGTACTTC
TRBV6-5	TRBD1	NA	TRBJ1-2	CASSDEHRGHGYTF	TGTGCCAGCAGTGACGAACACAGGGGCCATGGCTACACCTTC
TRBV5-1	NA	NA	TRBJ2-5	CASSLVSGEGETQYF	TGCGCCAGCAGCTTGGTGAGCGGAGAGGGAGAGACCCAGTACTTC
TRBV19	TRBD2	few	TRBJ2-2	CASSPSGGSNTGELFF	TGTGCCAGTAGCCCTAGCGGGGGGTCGAACACCGGGGAGCTGTTTTTT
TRBV7-2	TRBD1	NA	TRBJ1-2	CASSPQQGENGYTF	TGTGCCAGCAGCCCACAACAGGGGGAAAATGGCTACACCTTC
TRBV2	NA	many	TRBJ2-2	CASSEVRANTGELFF	TGTGCCAGCAGTGAAGTCCGTGCGAACACCGGGGAGCTGTTTTTT
TRBV2	NA	NA	TRBJ1-4	CASTGTGAKLFF	TGTGCCAGCACCGGGACGGGGGCAAAACTGTTTTTT
TRBV5-1	NA	NA	TRBJ1-6	CASSQATGSPLHF	TGCGCCAGCAGCCAAGCTACCGGCTCACCCCTCCACTTT
TRBV7-9	NA	many	TRBJ1-1	CASSLGNYVSAFF	TGTGCCAGCAGCTTAGGCAACTACGTGTCGGCTTTCTTT
TRBV7-8	TRBD1	NA	TRBJ2-1	CASSPLGQGYNEQFF	TGTGCCAGCAGCCCCTTGGGACAGGGCTACAATGAGCAGTTCTTC
TRBV24-1	NA	NA	TRBJ1-1	CATSGTRGDTEAFF	TGTGCCACCAGTGGGACAAGGGGTGACACTGAAGCTTTCTTT
TRBV20-1	TRBD1	many	TRBJ2-5	CSAYAGQGMETQYF	TGCAGTGCCTACGCCGGACAGGGGATGGAGACCCAGTACTTC
TRBV6-5	TRBD1	few	TRBJ2-7	CASSLRQGRDEQYF	TGTGCCAGCAGCCTCCGACAGGGTCGCGACGAGCAGTACTTC
TRBV2	TRBD1	NA	TRBJ1-2	CASSAGQGGGYTF	TGTGCCAGCAGTGCAGGACAGGGCGGGGGCTACACCTTC
TRBV2	NA	NA	TRBJ1-2	CASSLGPDGTNYGYTF	TGTGCCAGCAGCTTGGGGCCAGATGGGACCAACTATGGCTACACCTTC
TRBV10-2	TRBD1	few	TRBJ2-7	CASGTGGYEQYF	TGCGCCTCCGGGACAGGGGGCTACGAGCAGTACTTC
TRBV6-5	TRBD1	few	TRBJ1-1	CASTPLRQGTNTEAFF	TGTGCCAGCACCCCCCTTAGACAGGGGACGAACACTGAAGCTTTCTTT
TRBV10-2	NA	NA	TRBJ1-2	CASSESGTDDGYTF	TGCGCCAGCAGTGAGTCCGGGACGGATGATGGCTACACCTTC
TRBV9	NA	few	TRBJ1-2	CASSVSGYYGYTF	TGTGCCAGCAGCGTCTCCGGATACTATGGCTACACCTTC
TRBV19	TRBD2	few	TRBJ2-7	CASTLNSGGEQYF	TGTGCCAGTACCCTGAATTCGGGGGGCGAGCAGTACTTC
TRBV5-1	NA	few	TRBJ2-5	CASSPDLQHRETQYF	TGCGCCAGCAGCCCAGACCTCCAGCACCGGGAGACCCAGTACTTC
TRBV6-6	NA	NA	TRBJ2-5	CASSELWGETQYF	TGTGCCAGCAGTGAACTTTGGGGAGAGACCCAGTACTTC
TRBV20-1	TRBD1	NA	TRBJ1-5	CSAGGGWGQPQHF	TGCAGTGCAGGAGGGGGCTGGGGACAGCCCCAGCATTTT